The rows below give T cell receptor beta chains drawn from one sample of a study of T-cell memory formation after mild COVID-19. TCRdb re-called the 5' RACE reads with MiXCR, one entry per CDR3 protein. The sample shows some 150,000 distinct CDR3 sequences, roughly 6.2% of them seen only once. Sequencing input: PBMCs or a T cell subset sorted from them (not recorded which). These receptors were obtained from an adult woman who had mild COVID-19 (a few samples of this study predate the infection). Cell type and time point are not known. Both conserved end residues are part of each CDR3. Each record gives: V gene, J gene, clone size, CDR3 length, D gene, CDR3 protein, CDR3 DNA. D genes are given only for firm matches. Size is stated for part of the rows, as once, few or many counts, or as a class when the clone is expanded.

V: TRBV5-1
J: TRBJ2-7
size: many
length: 17
D: TRBD2
CDR3: CASQQAPSGSGSYEQYF
DNA: TGCGCCAGCCAACAAGCCCCTAGCGGGAGTGGATCCTACGAGCAGTACTTC

V: TRBV12-3/TRBV12-4
J: TRBJ2-3
size: many
length: 14
D: .
CDR3: CASTPRGVADTQYF
DNA: TGTGCCAGCACTCCGAGGGGGGTTGCAGATACGCAGTATTTT

V: TRBV5-4
J: TRBJ2-2
size: few
length: 16
D: .
CDR3: CASSFGHPPYTGELFF
DNA: TGTGCCAGCAGCTTCGGGCATCCCCCTTACACCGGGGAGCTGTTTTTT

V: TRBV25-1
J: TRBJ1-1
size: few
length: 14
D: TRBD1
CDR3: CASSVGQVNTEAFF
DNA: TGTGCCAGCAGTGTTGGACAGGTAAACACTGAAGCTTTCTTT

V: TRBV6-6
J: TRBJ2-1
size: many
length: 13
D: .
CDR3: CASSKTGRDEQFF
DNA: TGTGCCAGCAGTAAGACAGGGAGGGATGAGCAGTTCTTC

V: TRBV7-2
J: TRBJ1-1
size: .
length: 15
D: .
CDR3: CASSLKQGRNTEAFF
DNA: TGTGCCAGCAGCCTAAAACAGGGCAGGAACACTGAAGCTTTCTTT

V: TRBV19
J: TRBJ1-2
size: .
length: 15
D: .
CDR3: CASSRTDPRGYGYTF
DNA: TGTGCCAGTAGTAGGACGGATCCTAGGGGCTATGGCTACACCTTC

V: TRBV12-3/TRBV12-4
J: TRBJ1-1
size: many
length: 14
D: .
CDR3: CASSEALRGTEAFF
DNA: TGTGCCAGCAGTGAGGCCCTGAGGGGCACTGAAGCTTTCTTT

V: TRBV7-2
J: TRBJ1-2
size: few
length: 16
D: .
CDR3: CASSLAQWVRGDGYTF
DNA: TGTGCCAGCAGCTTAGCGCAATGGGTTAGGGGCGATGGCTACACCTTC

V: TRBV5-4
J: TRBJ1-1
size: few
length: 13
D: .
CDR3: CASSGQENTEAFF
DNA: TGTGCCAGCAGCGGTCAGGAGAACACTGAAGCTTTCTTT

V: TRBV6-2/TRBV6-3
J: TRBJ2-1
size: many
length: 13
D: TRBD1
CDR3: CACRDSSYNEQFF
DNA: TGTGCCTGCCGGGACAGCTCCTACAATGAGCAGTTCTTC

V: TRBV2
J: TRBJ2-3
size: .
length: 15
D: .
CDR3: CASMKGLKSTDTQYF
DNA: TGTGCCAGCATGAAAGGACTGAAAAGCACAGATACGCAGTATTTT

V: TRBV7-2
J: TRBJ2-3
size: few
length: 20
D: .
CDR3: CASSSFHLTARGRSTDTQYF
DNA: TGTGCCAGCAGCTCGTTCCATCTGACCGCGCGGGGCAGAAGCACAGATACGCAGTATTTT

V: TRBV6-5
J: TRBJ2-2
size: .
length: 16
D: TRBD2
CDR3: CASSYSTSGYTGELFF
DNA: TGTGCCAGCAGTTACTCAACTAGCGGGTACACCGGGGAGCTGTTTTTT

V: TRBV6-8
J: TRBJ2-5
size: few
length: 14
D: TRBD2
CDR3: CASKKGLANETQYF
DNA: TGTGCCAGCAAAAAGGGACTAGCTAACGAGACCCAGTACTTC

V: TRBV6-2/TRBV6-3
J: TRBJ2-2
size: few
length: 17
D: .
CDR3: CASREITGTSNTGELFF
DNA: TGTGCCAGCAGAGAAATTACAGGGACCTCGAACACCGGGGAGCTGTTTTTT

V: TRBV24-1
J: TRBJ2-1
size: many
length: 14
D: .
CDR3: CATSDFGQHNEQFF
DNA: TGTGCCACCAGTGATTTTGGGCAACACAATGAGCAGTTCTTC

V: TRBV12-3/TRBV12-4
J: TRBJ2-7
size: many
length: 11
D: .
CDR3: CASSSSYEQYF
DNA: TGTGCCAGCAGTTCATCCTACGAGCAGTACTTC

V: TRBV5-1
J: TRBJ1-5
size: many
length: 14
D: .
CDR3: CASSLEGSNQPQHF
DNA: TGCGCCAGCAGCTTGGAGGGGAGCAATCAGCCCCAGCATTTT

V: TRBV6-6
J: TRBJ1-1
size: few
length: 14
D: TRBD1
CDR3: CASSWDRGNTEAFF
DNA: TGTGCCAGCAGTTGGGACAGGGGGAACACTGAAGCTTTCTTT

V: TRBV19
J: TRBJ1-6
size: few
length: 16
D: .
CDR3: CASSIPRSSYNSPLHF
DNA: TGTGCCAGTAGTATCCCGCGGAGCTCCTATAATTCACCCCTCCACTTT

V: TRBV20-1
J: TRBJ1-5
size: .
length: 14
D: TRBD1
CDR3: CRDRSLHSNQPQHF
DNA: TGCCGGGACAGGAGCCTTCATAGCAATCAGCCCCAGCATTTT

V: TRBV12-3/TRBV12-4
J: TRBJ2-3
size: many
length: 16
D: TRBD2
CDR3: CASSIRTSGAPDTQYF
DNA: TGTGCCAGCAGTATCCGGACTAGCGGGGCTCCAGATACGCAGTATTTT

V: TRBV11-1
J: TRBJ2-1
size: .
length: 14
D: TRBD1
CDR3: CASSERITGVGQFF
DNA: TGTGCCAGCAGCGAGAGAATAACAGGGGTCGGGCAGTTCTTC

V: TRBV20-1
J: TRBJ2-7
size: few
length: 12
D: TRBD1
CDR3: CSARRTGKEQYF
DNA: TGCAGTGCTAGACGGACAGGGAAGGAGCAGTACTTC

V: TRBV12-3/TRBV12-4
J: TRBJ2-1
size: few
length: 14
D: .
CDR3: CASSLAGTYNEQFF
DNA: TGTGCCAGCAGTTTAGCGGGAACCTACAATGAGCAGTTCTTC

V: TRBV7-3
J: TRBJ1-1
size: .
length: 15
D: TRBD1
CDR3: CASSLSGQGNTEAFF
DNA: TGTGCCAGCAGCTTATCGGGACAGGGGAACACTGAAGCTTTCTTT

V: TRBV7-9
J: TRBJ2-1
size: .
length: 15
D: .
CDR3: CASSLRLVNDNEQFF
DNA: TGTGCCAGCAGCTTGAGACTAGTTAACGACAATGAGCAGTTCTTC